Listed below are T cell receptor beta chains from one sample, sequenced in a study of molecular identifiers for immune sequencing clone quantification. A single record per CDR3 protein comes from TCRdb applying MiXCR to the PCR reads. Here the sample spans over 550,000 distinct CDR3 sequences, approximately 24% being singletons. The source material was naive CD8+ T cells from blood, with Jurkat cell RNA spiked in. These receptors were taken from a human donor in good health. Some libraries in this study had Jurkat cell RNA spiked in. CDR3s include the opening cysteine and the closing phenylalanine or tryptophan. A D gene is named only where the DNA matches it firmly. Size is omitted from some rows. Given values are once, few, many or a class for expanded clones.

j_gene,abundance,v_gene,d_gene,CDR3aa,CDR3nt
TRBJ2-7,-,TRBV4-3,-,CASSQYDYSYEQYF,TGCGCCAGCAGCCAATACGACTACTCCTACGAGCAGTACTTC
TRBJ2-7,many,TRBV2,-,CASSEAGAGPTYEQYF,TGTGCCAGCAGTGAAGCGGGCGCGGGGCCTACCTACGAGCAGTACTTC
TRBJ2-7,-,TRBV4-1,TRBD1,CASSQNGQAYEQYF,TGCGCCAGCAGCCAAAATGGACAGGCCTACGAGCAGTACTTC
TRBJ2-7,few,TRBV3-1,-,CASSQASSNSYEQYF,TGTGCCAGCAGCCAAGCATCATCCAACTCCTACGAGCAGTACTTC
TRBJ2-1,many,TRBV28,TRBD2,CASSSLGLAALSSYNEQFF,TGTGCCAGCAGTAGTTTAGGTCTAGCGGCCTTGAGCTCCTACAATGAGCAGTTCTTC
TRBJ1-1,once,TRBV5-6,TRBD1,CASSSGQGVMYTEAFF,TGTGCCAGCAGCTCGGGACAGGGGGTGATGTACACTGAAGCTTTCTTT
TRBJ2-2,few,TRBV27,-,CASSFSRGTGELFF,TGTGCCAGCAGTTTCTCCAGGGGCACCGGGGAGCTGTTTTTT
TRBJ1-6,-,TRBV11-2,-,CASADTLRNSPLHF,TGTGCCAGCGCCGACACCCTGAGGAATTCACCCCTCCACTTT
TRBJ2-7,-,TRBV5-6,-,CASSSGWTYEQYF,TGTGCCAGCAGCTCAGGATGGACCTACGAGCAGTACTTC
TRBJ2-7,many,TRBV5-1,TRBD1,CASSLEPGQGGEQYF,TGCGCCAGCAGCTTGGAACCGGGACAGGGAGGCGAGCAGTACTTC
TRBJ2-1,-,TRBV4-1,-,CASSQSQGILNEQFF,TGCGCCAGCAGCCAGAGCCAGGGGATTCTAAATGAGCAGTTCTTC
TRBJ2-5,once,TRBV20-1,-,CSALGRGPETQYF,TGCAGTGCTCTGGGGAGAGGACCAGAAACCCAGTACTTC
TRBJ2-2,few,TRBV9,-,CASSVQRGASNTGELFF,TGTGCCAGCAGCGTACAACGAGGGGCCTCCAACACCGGGGAGCTGTTTTTT
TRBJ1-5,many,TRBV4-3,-,CASSQDQGGNQPQHF,TGCGCCAGCAGCCAAGATCAGGGAGGCAATCAGCCCCAGCATTTT
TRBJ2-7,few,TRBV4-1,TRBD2,CASSRLRTSDSYEQYF,TGCGCCAGCAGCCGCCTCAGGACTAGCGACTCCTACGAGCAGTACTTC
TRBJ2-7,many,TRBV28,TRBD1,CASTIRTGYYEQYF,TGTGCCAGCACCATAAGGACAGGGTACTACGAGCAGTACTTC
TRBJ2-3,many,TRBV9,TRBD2,CASSAGLARRTDTQYF,TGTGCCAGCAGCGCGGGACTAGCGAGACGCACAGATACGCAGTATTTT
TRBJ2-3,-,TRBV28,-,CASSLLLTLADTQYF,TGTGCCAGCAGTCTGCTGCTGACCCTGGCAGATACGCAGTATTTT
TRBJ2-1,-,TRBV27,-,CASSYPGDEQFF,TGTGCCAGCAGTTACCCTGGCGATGAGCAGTTCTTC
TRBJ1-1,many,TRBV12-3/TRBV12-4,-,CASSYSSAFEAFF,TGTGCCAGCAGTTATTCGTCGGCCTTTGAAGCTTTCTTT
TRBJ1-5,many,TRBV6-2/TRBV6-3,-,CASLKTGPNQPQHF,TGTGCCAGCCTGAAAACAGGGCCCAATCAGCCCCAGCATTTT
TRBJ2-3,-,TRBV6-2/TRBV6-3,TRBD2,CASSYGFGGGGDTQYF,TGTGCCAGCAGTTACGGTTTCGGGGGGGGAGGTGATACGCAGTATTTT
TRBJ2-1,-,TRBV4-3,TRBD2,CASSQSIAGGPYNEQFF,TGCGCCAGCAGCCAAAGTATAGCGGGGGGGCCCTACAATGAGCAGTTCTTC
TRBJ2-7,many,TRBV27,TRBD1,CASSFDRVNEQYF,TGTGCCAGCAGTTTCGACAGGGTGAACGAGCAGTACTTC
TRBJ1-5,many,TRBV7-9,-,CASSLTLGGSNQPQHF,TGTGCCAGCAGCTTAACGTTAGGCGGTAGCAATCAGCCCCAGCATTTT
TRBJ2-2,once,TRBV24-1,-,CATSGYRVSTGELFF,TGTGCCACCAGTGGTTACAGGGTCAGCACCGGGGAGCTGTTTTTT
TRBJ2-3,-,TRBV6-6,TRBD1,CASSYPGTADTQYF,TGTGCCAGCAGTTACCCCGGGACAGCAGATACGCAGTATTTT
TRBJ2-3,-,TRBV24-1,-,CATSDLPGFSTDTQYF,TGTGCCACCAGTGATTTGCCCGGATTCAGCACAGATACGCAGTATTTT
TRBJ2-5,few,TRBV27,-,CASSLTRLETQYF,TGTGCCAGCAGTTTGACTAGGTTAGAGACCCAGTACTTC
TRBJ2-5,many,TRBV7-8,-,CASSLGGSKETQYF,TGTGCCAGCAGCTTAGGGGGCAGTAAAGAGACCCAGTACTTC
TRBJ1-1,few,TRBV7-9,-,CASTKAPGAGTEAFF,TGTGCCAGCACCAAGGCCCCAGGGGCGGGCACTGAAGCTTTCTTT
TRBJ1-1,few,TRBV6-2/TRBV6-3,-,CASSYPIYRASSGNTEAFF,TGTGCCAGCAGTTACCCAATATACAGGGCATCGTCTGGGAACACTGAAGCTTTCTTT
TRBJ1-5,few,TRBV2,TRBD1,CASSEGAGGNQPQHF,TGTGCCAGCAGTGAAGGGGCAGGGGGGAATCAGCCCCAGCATTTT
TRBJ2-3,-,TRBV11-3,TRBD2,CASSLRVAGEADTQYF,TGTGCCAGCAGCTTAAGGGTAGCGGGGGAGGCAGATACGCAGTATTTT
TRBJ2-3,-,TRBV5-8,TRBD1,CASSLGQGVSDTQYF,TGTGCCAGCAGCTTGGGACAGGGGGTTTCAGATACGCAGTATTTT
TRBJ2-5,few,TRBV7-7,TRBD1,CASSPRGPGTGVQETQYF,TGTGCTAGCAGCCCGAGAGGCCCCGGGACAGGGGTCCAAGAGACCCAGTACTTC
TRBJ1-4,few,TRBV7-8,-,CASSLWPGHEKLFF,TGTGCCAGCAGCTTATGGCCAGGGCATGAAAAACTGTTTTTT
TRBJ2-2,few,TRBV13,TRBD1,CASSPDRGLGTGELFF,TGTGCCAGCAGCCCCGACAGGGGGCTGGGCACCGGGGAGCTGTTTTTT
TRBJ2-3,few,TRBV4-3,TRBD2,CAGSPDRGGPDTQYF,TGCGCCGGCAGCCCGGACCGGGGGGGGCCTGATACGCAGTATTTT
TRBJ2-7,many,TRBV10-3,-,CAISDVIYEQYF,TGTGCCATCAGTGACGTGATATACGAGCAGTACTTC
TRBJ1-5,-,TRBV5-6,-,CARSLGGSGGNQPQHF,TGTGCCCGCAGCTTGGGGGGGTCGGGTGGGAATCAGCCCCAGCATTTT